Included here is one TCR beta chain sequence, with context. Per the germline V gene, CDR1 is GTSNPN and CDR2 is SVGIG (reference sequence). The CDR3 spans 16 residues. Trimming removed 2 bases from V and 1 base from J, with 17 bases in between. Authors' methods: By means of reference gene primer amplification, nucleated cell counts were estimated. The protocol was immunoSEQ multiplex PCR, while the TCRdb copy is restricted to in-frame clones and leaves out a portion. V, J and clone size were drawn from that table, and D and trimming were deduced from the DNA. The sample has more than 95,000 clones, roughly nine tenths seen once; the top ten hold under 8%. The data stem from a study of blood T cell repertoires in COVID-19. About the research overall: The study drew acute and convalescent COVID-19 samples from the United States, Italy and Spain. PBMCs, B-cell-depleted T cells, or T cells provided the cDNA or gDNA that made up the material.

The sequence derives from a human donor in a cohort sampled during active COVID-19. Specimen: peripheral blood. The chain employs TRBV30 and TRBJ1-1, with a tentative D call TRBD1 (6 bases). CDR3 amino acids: CAWSHPTGHQNTEAFF. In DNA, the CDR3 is TGTGCCTGGAGTCACCCGACGGGACATCAGAACACTGAAGCTTTCTTT.